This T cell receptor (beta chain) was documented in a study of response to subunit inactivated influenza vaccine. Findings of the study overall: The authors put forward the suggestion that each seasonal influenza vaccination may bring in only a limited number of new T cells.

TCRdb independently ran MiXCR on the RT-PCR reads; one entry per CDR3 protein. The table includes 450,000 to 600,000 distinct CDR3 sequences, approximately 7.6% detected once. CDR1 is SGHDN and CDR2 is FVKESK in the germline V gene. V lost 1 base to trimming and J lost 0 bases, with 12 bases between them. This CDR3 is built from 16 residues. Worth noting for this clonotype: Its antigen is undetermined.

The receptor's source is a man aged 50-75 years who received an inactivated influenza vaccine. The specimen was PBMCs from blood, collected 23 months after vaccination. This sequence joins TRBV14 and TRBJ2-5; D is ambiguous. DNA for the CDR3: TGTGCCAGCAGCCAAGGGCGGATGGCAAACCAAGAGACCCAGTACTTC. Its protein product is CASSQGRMANQETQYF.